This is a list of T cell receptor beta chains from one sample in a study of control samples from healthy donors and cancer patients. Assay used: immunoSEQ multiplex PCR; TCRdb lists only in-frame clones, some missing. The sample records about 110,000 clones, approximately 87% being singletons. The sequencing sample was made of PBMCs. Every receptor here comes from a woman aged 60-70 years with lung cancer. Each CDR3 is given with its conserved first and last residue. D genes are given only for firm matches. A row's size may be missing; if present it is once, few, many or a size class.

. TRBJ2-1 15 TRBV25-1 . CASSARAYSYNEQFF TGTGCCAGCAGTGCACGGGCGTACTCCTACAATGAGCAGTTCTTC
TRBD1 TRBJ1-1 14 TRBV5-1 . CASSPRTGRTEAFF TGCGCCAGCAGCCCCCGGACAGGGCGGACTGAAGCTTTCTTT
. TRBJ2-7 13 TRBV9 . CASSPDYANEQYF TGTGCCAGCAGCCCGGACTACGCCAACGAGCAGTACTTC
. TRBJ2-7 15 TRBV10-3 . CAISESRGGLYEQYF TGTGCCATCAGTGAGTCGAGAGGGGGTTTATACGAGCAGTACTTC
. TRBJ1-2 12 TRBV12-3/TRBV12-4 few CASSLSGEGYTF TGTGCCAGCAGTTTATCGGGGGAAGGCTACACCTTC
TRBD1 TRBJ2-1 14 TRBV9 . CASSTQGAGNEQFF TGTGCCAGCAGCACCCAGGGGGCCGGGAATGAGCAGTTCTTC
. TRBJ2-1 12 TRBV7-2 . CASSLPTDEQFF TGTGCCAGCAGCTTACCGACGGATGAGCAGTTCTTC
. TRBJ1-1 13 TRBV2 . CASKGRENTEAFF TGTGCCAGCAAGGGCAGGGAGAACACTGAAGCTTTCTTT
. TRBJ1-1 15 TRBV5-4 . CASSNTKTGNTEAFF TGTGCCAGCAGCAATACCAAGACAGGGAACACTGAAGCTTTCTTT
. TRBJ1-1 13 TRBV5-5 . CATYGTLNTEAFF TGTGCCACTTACGGGACACTGAACACTGAAGCTTTCTTT
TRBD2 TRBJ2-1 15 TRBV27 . CASSFRGGPNNEQFF TGTGCCAGCAGTTTCCGGGGGGGGCCAAACAATGAGCAGTTCTTC
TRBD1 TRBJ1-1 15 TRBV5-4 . CASSFRDRQNTEAFF TGTGCCAGCAGCTTCCGGGACAGACAGAACACTGAAGCTTTCTTT
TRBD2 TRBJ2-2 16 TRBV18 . CASSPQGTSVTGELFF TGTGCCAGCTCACCACAAGGGACTAGCGTCACCGGGGAGCTGTTTTTT
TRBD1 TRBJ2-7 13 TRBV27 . CASRVQGAYEQYF TGTGCCAGCAGGGTACAGGGGGCGTACGAGCAGTACTTC
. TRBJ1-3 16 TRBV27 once CASSLQGGGSGNTIYF TGTGCCAGCAGTTTACAGGGTGGTGGCTCTGGAAACACCATATATTTT
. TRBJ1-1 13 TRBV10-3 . CAMQGHMNTEAFF TGTGCCATGCAGGGTCACATGAACACTGAAGCTTTCTTT
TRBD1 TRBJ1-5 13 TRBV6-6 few CASSQGADQPQHF TGTGCCAGCAGTCAGGGGGCTGATCAGCCCCAGCATTTT
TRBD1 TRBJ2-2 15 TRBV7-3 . CASSSGTANTGELFF TGTGCCAGCAGTTCCGGGACAGCTAACACCGGGGAGCTGTTTTTT
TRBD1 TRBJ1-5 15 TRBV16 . CASSQSGQGNQPQHF TGTGCCAGCAGCCAATCGGGACAGGGCAATCAGCCCCAGCATTTT
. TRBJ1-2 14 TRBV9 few CASSRDTANYGYTF TGTGCCAGCAGCCGGGACACCGCGAATTATGGCTACACCTTC
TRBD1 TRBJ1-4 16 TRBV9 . CASSLGQGAPNEKLFF TGTGCCAGCAGTCTTGGACAGGGGGCACCTAATGAAAAACTGTTTTTT
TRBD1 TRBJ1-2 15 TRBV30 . CAWRARGTLAYGYTF TGTGCCTGGAGGGCCAGGGGGACTCTAGCCTATGGCTACACCTTC
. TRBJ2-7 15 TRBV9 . CASSPAGGRSYEQYF TGTGCCAGCAGCCCCGCGGGCGGTCGTTCCTACGAGCAGTACTTC
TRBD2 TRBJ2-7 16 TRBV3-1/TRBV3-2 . CASSPTSGGISYEQYF TGTGCCAGCAGCCCGACTAGCGGGGGTATCTCCTACGAGCAGTACTTC
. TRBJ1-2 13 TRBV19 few CASGPVQGSGYTF TGTGCCAGCGGACCCGTCCAGGGGAGTGGCTACACCTTC
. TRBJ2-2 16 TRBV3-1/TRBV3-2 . CASSALGGLNTGELFF TGTGCCAGCAGCGCACTCGGGGGCTTGAACACCGGGGAGCTGTTTTTT
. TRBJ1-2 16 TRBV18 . CASSPPVGADNYGYTF TGTGCCAGCTCACCACCAGTCGGGGCAGATAACTATGGCTACACCTTC
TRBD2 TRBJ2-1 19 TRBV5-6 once CASSISLTSGGPSYNEQFF TGTGCCAGCAGCATCTCCCTGACTAGCGGGGGGCCTTCCTACAATGAGCAGTTCTTC
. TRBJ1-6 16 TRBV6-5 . CASSYSSGSYNSPLHF TGTGCCAGCAGTTACTCGAGCGGCTCCTATAATTCACCCCTCCACTTT
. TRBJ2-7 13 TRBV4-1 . CASSQEGSYEQYF TGCGCCAGCAGCCAAGAGGGAAGCTACGAGCAGTACTTC
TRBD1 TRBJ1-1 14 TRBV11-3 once CASSLSTGVTEAFF TGTGCCAGCAGCCTGAGCACAGGGGTGACTGAAGCTTTCTTT
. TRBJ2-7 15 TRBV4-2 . CASSQGVQERYEQYF TGTGCCAGCAGCCAGGGCGTACAGGAGCGCTACGAGCAGTACTTC
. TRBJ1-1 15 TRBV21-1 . CASSGAGGECTEAFF TGTGCCAGCAGCGGAGCAGGTGGGGAGTGCACTGAAGCTTTCTTT
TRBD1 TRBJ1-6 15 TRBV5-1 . CATLGRGRDNSPLHF TGCGCCACCCTGGGCAGGGGGCGAGATAATTCACCCCTCCACTTT
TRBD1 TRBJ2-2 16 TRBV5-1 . CASSLQTGMRTGELFF TGCGCCAGCAGCCTGCAGACAGGGATGAGGACCGGGGAGCTGTTTTTT
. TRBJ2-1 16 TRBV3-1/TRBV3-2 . CASSRSVWGDTNEQFF TGTGCCAGCAGCCGCAGCGTTTGGGGGGATACGAATGAGCAGTTCTTC
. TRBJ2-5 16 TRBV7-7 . CASSLNPNRVQETQYF TGTGCTAGCAGCCTCAACCCCAACAGGGTCCAAGAGACCCAGTACTTC
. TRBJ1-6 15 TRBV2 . CASNPRQSNNSPLHF TGTGCCAGCAACCCCCGGCAGTCAAATAATTCACCCCTCCACTTT
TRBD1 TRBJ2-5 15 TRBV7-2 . CASSRLTGIQETQYF TGTGCCAGCAGCCGCCTGACAGGGATCCAAGAGACCCAGTACTTC
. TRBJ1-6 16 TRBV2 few CASILQVVGSNSPLHF TGTGCCAGCATTCTACAGGTGGTCGGCTCTAATTCACCCCTCCACTTT
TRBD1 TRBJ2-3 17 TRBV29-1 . CSVIPWPGQGETDTQYF TGCAGCGTCATCCCTTGGCCGGGACAGGGGGAAACAGATACGCAGTATTTT
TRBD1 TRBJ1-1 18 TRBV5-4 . CASSLGGTAGHPNTEAFF TGTGCCAGCAGCCTTGGAGGGACAGCGGGCCACCCGAACACTGAAGCTTTCTTT
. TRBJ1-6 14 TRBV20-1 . CSASTRIIGSPLHF TGCAGTGCTAGTACTAGAATTATAGGTTCACCCCTCCACTTT
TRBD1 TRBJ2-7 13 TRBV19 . CATKRDRVAPQHF TGTGCCACTAAACGGGACAGGGTGGCTCCTCAGCACTTC
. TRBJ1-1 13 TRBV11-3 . CASSRNGGGEAFF TGTGCCAGCAGCCGCAACGGGGGTGGAGAAGCTTTCTTT
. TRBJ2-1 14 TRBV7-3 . CASSLGTQYNEQFF TGTGCCAGCAGCTTAGGGACACAGTACAATGAGCAGTTCTTC
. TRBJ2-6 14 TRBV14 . CASSQESRGAVLTF TGTGCCAGCAGCCAAGAAAGCCGGGGGGCCGTCCTGACTTTC
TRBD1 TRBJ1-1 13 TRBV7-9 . CASSLRGLTEAFF TGTGCCAGCAGCTTAAGGGGGCTCACTGAAGCTTTCTTT
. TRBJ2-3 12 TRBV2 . CASSKNTDTQYF TGTGCCAGCAGTAAAAACACAGATACGCAGTATTTT
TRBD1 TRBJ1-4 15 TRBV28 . CASTPSGGQGVKLFF TGTGCCAGCACTCCTTCGGGGGGACAGGGGGTTAAACTGTTTTTT
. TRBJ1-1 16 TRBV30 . CAWQLQWFAPNTEAFF TGTGCCTGGCAATTACAGTGGTTCGCCCCGAACACTGAAGCTTTCTTT
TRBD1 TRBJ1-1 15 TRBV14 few CASSPGQGAFTEAFF TGTGCCAGCAGCCCAGGACAGGGGGCTTTCACTGAAGCTTTCTTT
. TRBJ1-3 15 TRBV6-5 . CASSPTGGQGNTIYF TGTGCCAGCAGTCCCACGGGGGGGCAAGGAAACACCATATATTTT
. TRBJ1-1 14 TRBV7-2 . CASSLLLESTEAFF TGTGCCAGCAGCTTATTGTTAGAGAGCACTGAAGCTTTCTTT
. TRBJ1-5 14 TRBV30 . CAWRSGVSNQPQHF TGTGCCTGGAGATCAGGGGTTAGCAATCAGCCCCAGCATTTT
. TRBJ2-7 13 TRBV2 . CASNPGQRYEQYF TGTGCCAGCAATCCCGGACAACGCTACGAGCAGTACTTC
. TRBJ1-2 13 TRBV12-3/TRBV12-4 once CASSLFRGHGYTF TGTGCCAGCAGCCTCTTTAGAGGCCATGGCTACACCTTC